The 3 T cell receptor beta chains below come from one sample, sequenced in a study of cytomegalovirus exposure and HLA in healthy donors. 13 Jbeta primers and 60 Vbeta primers were used for the PCR. The assay was immunoSEQ multiplex PCR, and TCRdb's table has in-frame clones only and misses some. The sample lists some 90,000 clones, under 85% occurring once. Sequencing was performed on PBMCs. The origin of the receptors is a woman between 40 and 50 years old in good health and CMV-seronegative.

The sample holds one count of this clone. A junction boundary mismatches the germline segment, possibly from a read error. The chain uses TRBV7-9 and TRBJ2-1; 16 nucleotides line up with TRBD2. Germline CDR1 SEHNR, CDR2 FQNEAQ (reference sequence). The CDR3 loop spans 18 amino acids. CDR3 nucleotide sequence: TGTTCCAGCAGCTTCGGACTCGGGACTAGCGGGAGGGGAGCTGAGCAGTTCTTC. It specifies CSSSFGLGTSGRGAEQFF.

V is TRBV10-3 and J is TRBJ1-2; D unresolved. The V end lost 7 bases, the J end lost 4 bases, and 16 bases lay between the germline ends. From germline, CDR1 is ENHRY and CDR2 SYGVKD. CDR3 length: 14 residues. For the CDR3, the DNA is TGTGCCATCACCGAATGGGGAGGTGGCTATGGCTACACCTTC. It codes for CAITEWGGGYGYTF.

The V and J genes are TRBV7-9 and TRBJ2-2; D gene unclear. The CDR3 length is 13 residues. V was shortened by 5 bases and J by 6 bases, with 10 bases between the two germline ends. The germline V gene encodes CDR1 SEHNR and CDR2 FQNEAQ (reference sequence). In DNA form, the CDR3 reads TGTGCCAGCAGCGACACGGTGTCCGGGGAGCTGTTTTTT. This encodes CASSDTVSGELFF.